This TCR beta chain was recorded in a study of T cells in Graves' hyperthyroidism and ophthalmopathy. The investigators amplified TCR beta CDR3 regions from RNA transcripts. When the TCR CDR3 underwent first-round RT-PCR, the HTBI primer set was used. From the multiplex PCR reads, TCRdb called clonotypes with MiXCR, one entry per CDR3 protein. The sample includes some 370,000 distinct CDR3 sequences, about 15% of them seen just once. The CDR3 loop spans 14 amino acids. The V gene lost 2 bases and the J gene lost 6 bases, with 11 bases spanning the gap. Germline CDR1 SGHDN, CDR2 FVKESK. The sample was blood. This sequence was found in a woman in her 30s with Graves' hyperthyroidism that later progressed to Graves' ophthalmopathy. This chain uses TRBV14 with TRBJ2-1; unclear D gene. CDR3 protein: CASSQFKGSNEQFF. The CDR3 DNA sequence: TGTGCCAGCAGCCAATTTAAAGGATCCAATGAGCAGTTCTTC.